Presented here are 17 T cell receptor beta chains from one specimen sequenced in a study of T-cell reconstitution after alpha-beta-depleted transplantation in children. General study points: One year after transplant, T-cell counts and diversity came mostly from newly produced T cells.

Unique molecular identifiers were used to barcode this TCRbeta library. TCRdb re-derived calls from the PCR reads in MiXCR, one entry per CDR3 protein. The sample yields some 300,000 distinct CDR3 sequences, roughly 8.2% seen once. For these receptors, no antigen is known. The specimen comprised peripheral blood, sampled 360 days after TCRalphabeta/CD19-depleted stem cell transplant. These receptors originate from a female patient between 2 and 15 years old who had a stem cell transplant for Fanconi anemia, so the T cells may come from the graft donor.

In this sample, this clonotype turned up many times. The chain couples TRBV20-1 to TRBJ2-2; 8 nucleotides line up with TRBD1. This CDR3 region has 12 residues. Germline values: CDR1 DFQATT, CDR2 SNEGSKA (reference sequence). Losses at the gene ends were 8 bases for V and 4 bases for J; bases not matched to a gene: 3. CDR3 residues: CSCDRGTGELFF. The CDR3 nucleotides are TGCAGTTGTGACAGGGGCACCGGGGAGCTGTTTTTT.

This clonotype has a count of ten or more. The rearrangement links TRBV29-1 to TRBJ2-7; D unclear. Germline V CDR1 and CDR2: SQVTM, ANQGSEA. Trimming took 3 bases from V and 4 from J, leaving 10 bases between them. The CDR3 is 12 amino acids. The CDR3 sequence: CSVDEGGYEQYF. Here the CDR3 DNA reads TGCAGCGTTGACGAAGGTGGTTACGAGCAGTACTTC.

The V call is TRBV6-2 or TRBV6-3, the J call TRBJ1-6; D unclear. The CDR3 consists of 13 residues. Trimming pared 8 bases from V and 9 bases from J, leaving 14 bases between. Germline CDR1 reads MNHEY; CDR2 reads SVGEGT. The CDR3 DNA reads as TGTGCCAGCTTGGAAAGGCGGAGTTCACCCCTCCACTTT. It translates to CASLERRSSPLHF.

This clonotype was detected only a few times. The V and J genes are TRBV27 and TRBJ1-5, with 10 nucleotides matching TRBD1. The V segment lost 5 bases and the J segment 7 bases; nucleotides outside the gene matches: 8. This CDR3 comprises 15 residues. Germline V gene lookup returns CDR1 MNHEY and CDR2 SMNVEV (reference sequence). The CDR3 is CASSTAGTGVQPQHF. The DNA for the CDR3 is TGTGCCAGCAGTACAGCCGGGACAGGGGTACAGCCCCAGCATTTT.

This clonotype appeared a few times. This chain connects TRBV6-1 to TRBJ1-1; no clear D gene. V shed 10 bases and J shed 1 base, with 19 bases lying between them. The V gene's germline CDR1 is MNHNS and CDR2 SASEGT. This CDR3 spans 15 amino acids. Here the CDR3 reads CATTRGGRGNTEAFF. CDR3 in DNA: TGTGCCACCACGAGAGGTGGGCGGGGGAACACTGAAGCTTTCTTT.

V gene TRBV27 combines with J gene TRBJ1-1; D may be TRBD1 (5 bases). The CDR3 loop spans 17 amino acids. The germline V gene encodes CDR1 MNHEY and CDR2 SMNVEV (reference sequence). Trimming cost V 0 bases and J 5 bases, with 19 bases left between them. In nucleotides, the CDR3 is TGTGCCAGCAGTTTATCGGCCCGGTGGCAGGGCGGGACTGAAGCTTTCTTT. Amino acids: CASSLSARWQGGTEAFF.

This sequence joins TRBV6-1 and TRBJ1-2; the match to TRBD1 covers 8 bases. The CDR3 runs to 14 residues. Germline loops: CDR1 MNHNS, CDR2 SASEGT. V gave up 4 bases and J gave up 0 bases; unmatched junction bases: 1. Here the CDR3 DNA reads TGTGCCAGCAGTGCACAGGGGGCTAACTATGGCTACACCTTC. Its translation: CASSAQGANYGYTF.

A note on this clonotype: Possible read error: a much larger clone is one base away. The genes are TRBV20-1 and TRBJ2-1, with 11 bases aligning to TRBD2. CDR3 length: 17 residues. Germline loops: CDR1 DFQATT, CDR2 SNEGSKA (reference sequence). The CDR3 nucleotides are TGCTGTGCTTCCCCCCGACTAGCGGGGTTCTCCTACAATGAGCAGTTCTTC. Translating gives CCASPRLAGFSYNEQFF.

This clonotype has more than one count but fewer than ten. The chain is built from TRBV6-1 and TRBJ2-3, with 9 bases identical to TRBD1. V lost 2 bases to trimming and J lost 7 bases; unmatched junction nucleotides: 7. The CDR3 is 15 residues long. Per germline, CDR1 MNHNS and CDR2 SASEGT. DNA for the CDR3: TGTGCCAGCAGTGAATGGGGACAGGGATTCCATACGCAGTATTTT. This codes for CASSEWGQGFHTQYF.

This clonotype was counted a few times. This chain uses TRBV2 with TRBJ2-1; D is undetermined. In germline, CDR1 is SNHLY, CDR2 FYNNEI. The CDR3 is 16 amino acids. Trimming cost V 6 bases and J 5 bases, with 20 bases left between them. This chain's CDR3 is CASSRPLTYGNNEQFF. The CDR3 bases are TGTGCCAGCAGCCGTCCCTTGACTTATGGTAACAATGAGCAGTTCTTC.

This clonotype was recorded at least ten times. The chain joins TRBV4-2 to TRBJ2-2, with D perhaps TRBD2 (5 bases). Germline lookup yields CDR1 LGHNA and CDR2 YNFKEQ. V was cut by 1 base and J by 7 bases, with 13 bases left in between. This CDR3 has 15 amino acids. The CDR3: CASSQVRGLGGELFF. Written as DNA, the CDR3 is TGTGCCAGCAGCCAAGTTCGAGGGTTGGGCGGGGAGCTGTTTTTT.

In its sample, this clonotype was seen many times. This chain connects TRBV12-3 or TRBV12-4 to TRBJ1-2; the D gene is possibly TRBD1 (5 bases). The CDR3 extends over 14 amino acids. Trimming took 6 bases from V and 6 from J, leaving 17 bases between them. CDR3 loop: CASSRAGDYHGYTF. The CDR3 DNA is TGTGCCAGCAGCCGGGCGGGGGACTACCATGGCTACACCTTC.

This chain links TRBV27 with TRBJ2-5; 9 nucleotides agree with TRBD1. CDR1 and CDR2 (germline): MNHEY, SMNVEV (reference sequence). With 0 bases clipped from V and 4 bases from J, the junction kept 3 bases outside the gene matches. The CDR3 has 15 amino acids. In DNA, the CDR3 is TGTGCCAGCAGTTTATCGTGGGGACAGGGAGAGACCCAGTACTTC. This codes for CASSLSWGQGETQYF.

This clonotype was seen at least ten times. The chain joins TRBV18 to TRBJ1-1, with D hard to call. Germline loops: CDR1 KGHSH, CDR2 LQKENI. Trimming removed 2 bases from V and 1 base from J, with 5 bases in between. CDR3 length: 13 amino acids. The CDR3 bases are TGTGCCAGCTCACCAGGTACGAACACTGAAGCTTTCTTT. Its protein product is CASSPGTNTEAFF. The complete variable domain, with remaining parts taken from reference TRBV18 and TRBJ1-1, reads NAGVMQNPRHLVRRRGQEARLRCSPMKGHSHVYWYRQLPEEGLKFMVYLQKENIIDESGMPKERFSAEFPKEGPSILRIQQVVRGDSAAYFCASSPGTNTEAFFGQGTRLTVV.

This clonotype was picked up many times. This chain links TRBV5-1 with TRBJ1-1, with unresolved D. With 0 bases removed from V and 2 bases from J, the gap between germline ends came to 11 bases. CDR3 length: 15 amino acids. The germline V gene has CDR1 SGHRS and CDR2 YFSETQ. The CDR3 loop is CASSLVGRVNTEAFF. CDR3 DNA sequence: TGCGCCAGCAGCTTGGTAGGTCGGGTTAACACTGAAGCTTTCTTT.

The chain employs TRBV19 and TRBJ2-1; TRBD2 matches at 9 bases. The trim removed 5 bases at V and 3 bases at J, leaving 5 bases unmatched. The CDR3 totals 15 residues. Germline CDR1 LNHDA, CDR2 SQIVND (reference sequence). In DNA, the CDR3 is TGTGCCAGTAGTGGGCGGCGGGGGGGCTACAATGAGCAGTTCTTC. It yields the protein CASSGRRGGYNEQFF.

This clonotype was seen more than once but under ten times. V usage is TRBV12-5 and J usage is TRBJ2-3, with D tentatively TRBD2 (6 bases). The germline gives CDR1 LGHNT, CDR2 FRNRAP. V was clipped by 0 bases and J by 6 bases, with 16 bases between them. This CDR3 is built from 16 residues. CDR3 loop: CASGLVRGIGEDTQYF. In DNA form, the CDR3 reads TGTGCTAGTGGTTTGGTACGCGGGATAGGGGAGGATACGCAGTATTTT.